This TCR beta chain was observed in a study of immune cell composition in non-small cell lung cancer. Study details: Lung adenocarcinoma or squamous carcinoma made up most tumours. The study's findings and limits: Lung squamous cell carcinoma tumours had significantly higher top 10 clone scores and productive clonality than lung adenocarcinoma.

The CDR3 has 18 residues. Germline V CDR1 and CDR2: ENHRY, SYGVKD. Trimming removed 2 bases from V and 0 bases from J, with 17 bases in between. Remarks on this clone: No antigen is known for it.

Only in-frame clones appear in the TCRdb table, and some are missing; sequencing was by immunoSEQ multiplex PCR. Among around 5,000 clones listed, approximately 80% were seen once. Frozen unsorted single-cell suspensions supplied the genomic DNA. The V gene is TRBV10-3, the J gene TRBJ2-1; weak D call: TRBD2 (7 bases). Specimen: lung tumor tissue. The source is a human donor with non-small cell lung cancer. CDR3 amino acids: CAISEIREGGSSYNEQFF. The DNA for the CDR3 is TGTGCCATCAGTGAGATAAGGGAGGGGGGCAGCTCCTACAATGAGCAGTTCTTC.